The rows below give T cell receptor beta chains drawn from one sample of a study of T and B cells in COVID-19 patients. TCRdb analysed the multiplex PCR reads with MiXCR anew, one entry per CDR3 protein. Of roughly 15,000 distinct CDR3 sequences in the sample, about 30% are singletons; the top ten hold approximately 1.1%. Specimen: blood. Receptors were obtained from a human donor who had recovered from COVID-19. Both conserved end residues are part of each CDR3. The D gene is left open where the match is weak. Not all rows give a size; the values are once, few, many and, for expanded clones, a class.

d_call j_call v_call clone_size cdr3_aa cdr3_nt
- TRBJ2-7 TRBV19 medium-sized CASSIVETSTQEQYF TGTGCCAGTAGTATAGTCGAGACATCTACCCAGGAGCAGTACTTC
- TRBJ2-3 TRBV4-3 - CASSQEARDTQYF TGCGCCAGCAGCCAAGAAGCTCGAGATACGCAGTATTTT
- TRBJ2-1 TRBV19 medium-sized CASSMIRIVGYNEQFF TGTGCCAGTAGTATGATCCGGATTGTGGGGTACAATGAGCAGTTCTTC
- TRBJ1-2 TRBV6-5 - CAISEEGGGNYTF TGTGCCATCAGTGAGGAAGGGGGAGGAAATTACACCTTC
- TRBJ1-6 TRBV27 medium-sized CASSSTVGSPLHF TGTGCCAGCAGTTCGACGGTGGGGTCACCCCTCCACTTT
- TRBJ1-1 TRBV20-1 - CSASRGGFPNTEAFF TGCAGTGCTAGTCGCGGGGGGTTTCCGAACACTGAAGCTTTCTTT
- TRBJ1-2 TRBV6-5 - CASSAQSGTPGHGYTF TGTGCCAGCAGTGCACAGTCCGGGACGCCCGGTCATGGCTACACCTTC
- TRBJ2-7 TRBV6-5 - CASSEVGQYEQYF TGTGCCAGCAGTGAAGTAGGACAGTACGAGCAGTACTTC
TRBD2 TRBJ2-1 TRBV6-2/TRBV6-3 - CASSDRLLSGSNEQFF TGTGCCAGCAGTGACCGCTTGCTTAGCGGGAGTAATGAGCAGTTCTTC
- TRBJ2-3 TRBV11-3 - CASSLVEDTQYF TGTGCCAGCAGCTTAGTGGAGGATACGCAGTATTTT
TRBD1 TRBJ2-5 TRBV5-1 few CASSLAPGQGDQETQYF TGCGCCAGCAGCTTGGCTCCGGGGCAGGGGGACCAAGAGACCCAGTACTTC
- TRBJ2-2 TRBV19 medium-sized CASSITGSTGELFF TGTGCCAGTAGTATTACAGGGAGCACCGGGGAGCTGTTTTTT
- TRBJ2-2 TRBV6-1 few CASSVSRPNTGELFF TGTGCCAGCAGTGTGTCAAGACCGAACACCGGGGAGCTGTTTTTT